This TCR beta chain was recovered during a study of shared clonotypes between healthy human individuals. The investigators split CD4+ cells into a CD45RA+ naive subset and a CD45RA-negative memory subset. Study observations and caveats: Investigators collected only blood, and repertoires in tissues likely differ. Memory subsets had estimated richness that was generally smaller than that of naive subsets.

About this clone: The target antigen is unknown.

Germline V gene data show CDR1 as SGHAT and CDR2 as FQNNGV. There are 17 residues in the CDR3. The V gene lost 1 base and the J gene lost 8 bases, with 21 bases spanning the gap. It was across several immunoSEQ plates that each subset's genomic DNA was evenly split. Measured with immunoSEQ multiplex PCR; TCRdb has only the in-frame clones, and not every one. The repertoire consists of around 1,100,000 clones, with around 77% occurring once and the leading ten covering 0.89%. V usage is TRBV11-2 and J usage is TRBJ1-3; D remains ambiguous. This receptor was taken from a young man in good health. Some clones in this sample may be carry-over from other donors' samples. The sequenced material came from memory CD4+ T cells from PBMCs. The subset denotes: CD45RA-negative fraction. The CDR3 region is CASSLGFGRSPQDTIYF. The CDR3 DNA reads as TGTGCCAGCAGCTTAGGTTTCGGCAGGTCCCCTCAAGACACCATATATTTT.